One and the same sample provided the 12 T cell receptor beta chains below, sequenced in a study of cytomegalovirus exposure and HLA in healthy donors. Only in-frame clones appear in the TCRdb table, and some are missing; sequencing was by immunoSEQ multiplex PCR. The repertoire has about 130,000 clones, just under 85% of them found once; the top ten carry around 27%. The source material was PBMCs. The source is a man aged 30 to 39 in good health and CMV-seropositive.

The chain combines TRBV30 with TRBJ2-1; D may be TRBD2 (5 bases). Trimming cost V 4 bases and J 8 bases, with 18 bases left between them. This CDR3 region has 14 residues. The germline CDR1 and CDR2 sequences are GTSNPN and SVGIG (reference sequence). The CDR3 DNA follows: TGTGCCTGGATCCCAACAACTAGATCCGATGAGCAGTTCTTC. Its protein is CAWIPTTRSDEQFF.

This clone has only one observation. The CDR3, as DNA: TGTGCCAGCAGTTCGGCCTACGAGCAGTACTTC. Translating it yields CASSSAYEQYF. J is TRBJ2-7 and V is TRBV28, with D hard to call. Germline V CDR1 and CDR2: MDHEN, SYDVKM. V lost 4 bases to trimming and J lost 2 bases, with 3 bases between them. The CDR3 has 11 amino acids.

The chain combines TRBV6-6 with TRBJ2-3; D unresolved. The ends were cut back, 7 bases at V and 2 bases at J, with 10 bases in the middle. The CDR3 has 13 amino acids. Germline lookup yields CDR1 MNHNY and CDR2 SVGAGI (reference sequence). The CDR3 loop is CASTRGVTDTQYF. CDR3 DNA: TGTGCCAGCACCAGAGGAGTCACAGATACGCAGTATTTT.

This clone was recorded once. The chain combines TRBV4-1 with TRBJ2-1; 7 bases are a match to TRBD2. CDR3 size: 16 residues. In germline, CDR1 is MGHRA, CDR2 YSYEKL. Trimming took 4 bases from V and 0 from J; bases not matched to a gene: 6. CDR3: CASSLLGGSSYNEQFF. For the CDR3, the DNA is TGCGCCAGCAGCCTCCTGGGGGGGAGCTCCTACAATGAGCAGTTCTTC.

This CDR3 reads CSVEPTAGGYTF. DNA for the CDR3: TGCAGCGTTGAACCCACAGCCGGTGGCTACACCTTC. V is TRBV29-1 and J is TRBJ1-2; D gene ambiguous. CDR1 and CDR2 from the germline V gene are SQVTM and ANQGSEA. The CDR3 spans 12 residues. Trimming took 2 bases from V and 7 from J, leaving 11 bases between them.

This chain links TRBV7-2 with TRBJ2-1; 10 nucleotides agree with TRBD2. The trim removed 5 bases at V and 9 bases at J, leaving 7 bases unmatched. CDR3 size: 14 residues. The germline V gene has CDR1 SGHTA and CDR2 FQGNSA. The CDR3 loop reads CASSGGLALGEQFF. The CDR3 DNA follows: TGTGCCAGCAGCGGGGGACTAGCGTTGGGTGAGCAGTTCTTC.

This chain uses TRBV25-1 with TRBJ2-3; 8 positions match TRBD1. This CDR3 has 16 residues. In germline, CDR1 is MGHDK, CDR2 SYGVNS. V shed 2 bases, J shed 1 base, and the junction held 5 bases outside the gene matches. The CDR3 region is CASSENAGGGTDTQYF. The CDR3, as DNA: TGTGCCAGCAGTGAAAACGCAGGGGGCGGCACAGATACGCAGTATTTT.

The chain links TRBV11-3 to TRBJ1-3; D is unclear. CDR1 and CDR2 from the germline V gene are SGHNT and YENEEA. Trimming took 5 bases from V and 4 from J, leaving 9 bases between them. This CDR3 has 13 residues. The chain's CDR3 is CASSHSIGNTIYF. The CDR3 nucleotides read TGTGCCAGCAGCCACTCGATCGGAAACACCATATATTTT.

In this sample, this clone turned up a few times. V and J are TRBV9 and TRBJ2-7; unclear D gene. V gave up 7 bases and J gave up 3 bases, with 5 bases separating them. CDR3 length: 10 residues. Germline CDR1 SGDLS, CDR2 YYNGEE. Here the CDR3 reads CASLYYEQYF. The CDR3 bases are TGTGCCAGCCTGTACTACGAGCAGTACTTC.

This clone was seen a few times. The chain uses TRBV18 and TRBJ1-4; 7 bases fit TRBD1. Germline V gives CDR1 KGHSH, CDR2 LQKENI. V lost 1 base to trimming and J lost 7 bases; unmatched junction nucleotides: 6. The CDR3 length is 15 residues. This chain's CDR3 is CASSPQAGGGEKLFF. The CDR3 DNA reads TGTGCCAGCTCACCACAGGCAGGGGGTGGTGAAAAACTGTTTTTT.

The chain recombines TRBV5-1 with TRBJ2-2, with 9 positions matching TRBD2. CDR3 length: 17 residues. CDR1 is SGHRS and CDR2 is YFSETQ in the germline V gene. V was pared by 1 base and J by 2 bases, with 6 bases of the junction left unmatched. In DNA form, the CDR3 reads TGCGCCAGCAGCTTGCAGAGGACTAGCGACAACACCGGGGAGCTGTTTTTT. It yields the protein CASSLQRTSDNTGELFF.

This clone was seen only once. This chain connects TRBV6-5 to TRBJ2-7; maybe TRBD2 (6 bases). The germline V gene has CDR1 MNHEY and CDR2 SVGAGI. Deletions cut 6 bases from V and 9 bases from J, with 21 bases between. CDR3 size: 14 residues. CDR3 sequence: CASSPLSTSSPQYF. The DNA for the CDR3 is TGTGCCAGCAGCCCCCTTTCGACTAGTTCCCCGCAGTACTTC.